This T cell receptor (beta chain) was retrieved from a study of CD8 T cells in Susac syndrome. Losses at the gene ends were 2 bases for V and 5 bases for J; bases not matched to a gene: 14. Germline V gene sequence: CDR1 LNHNV, CDR2 YYDKDF (reference sequence). CDR3 length: 17 amino acids. When the RNA was reverse transcribed, random hexamers were used with an input of roughly 0.45 to 1 ug. TCRdb ran MiXCR on the immunoSEQ multiplex PCR reads and lists one entry per CDR3 protein. The table lists 160,000 or so distinct CDR3 sequences, 94% of them singletons. The sample consisted of CD4+ T cells from PBMCs. The chain recombines TRBV15 with TRBJ2-5; 7 nucleotides match TRBD1. The sequence was obtained from a human donor with Susac syndrome. CDR3 sequence: CATSRTPLVTGSETQYF. The CDR3 DNA is TGTGCCACCAGCAGAACCCCTCTGGTGACAGGGAGCGAGACCCAGTACTTC.